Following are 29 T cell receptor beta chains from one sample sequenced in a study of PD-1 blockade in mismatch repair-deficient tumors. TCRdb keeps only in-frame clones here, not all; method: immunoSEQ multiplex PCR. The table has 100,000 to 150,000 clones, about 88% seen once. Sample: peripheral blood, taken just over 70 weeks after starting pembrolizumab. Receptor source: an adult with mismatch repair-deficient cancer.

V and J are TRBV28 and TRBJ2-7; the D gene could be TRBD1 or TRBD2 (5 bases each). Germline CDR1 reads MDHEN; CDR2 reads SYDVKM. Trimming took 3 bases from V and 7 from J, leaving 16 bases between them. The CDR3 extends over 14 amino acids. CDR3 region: CASSFYDRRREQYF. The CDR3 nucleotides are TGTGCCAGCAGTTTCTACGACAGAAGGAGGGAGCAGTACTTC.

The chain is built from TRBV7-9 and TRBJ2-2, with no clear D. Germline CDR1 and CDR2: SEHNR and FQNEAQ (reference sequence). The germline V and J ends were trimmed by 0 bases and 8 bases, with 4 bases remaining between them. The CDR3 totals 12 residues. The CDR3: CASSLARGELFF. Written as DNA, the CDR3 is TGTGCCAGCAGCTTAGCGAGAGGGGAGCTGTTTTTT.

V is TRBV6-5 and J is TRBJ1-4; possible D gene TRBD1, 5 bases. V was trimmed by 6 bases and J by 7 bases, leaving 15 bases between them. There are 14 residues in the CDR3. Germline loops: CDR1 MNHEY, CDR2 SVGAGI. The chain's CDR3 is CASRPGMDSEKLFF. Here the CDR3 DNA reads TGTGCCAGCAGACCAGGGATGGATTCTGAAAAACTGTTTTTT.

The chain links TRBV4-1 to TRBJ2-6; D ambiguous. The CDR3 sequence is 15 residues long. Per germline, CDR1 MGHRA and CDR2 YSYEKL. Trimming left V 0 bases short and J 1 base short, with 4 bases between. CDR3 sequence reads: CASSQDGSGANVLTF. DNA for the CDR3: TGCGCCAGCAGCCAAGACGGATCTGGGGCCAACGTCCTGACTTTC.

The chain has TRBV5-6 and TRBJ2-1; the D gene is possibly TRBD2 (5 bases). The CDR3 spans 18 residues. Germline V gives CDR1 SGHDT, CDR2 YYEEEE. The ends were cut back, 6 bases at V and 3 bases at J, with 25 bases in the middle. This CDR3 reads CASTPTMLATSSYNEQFF. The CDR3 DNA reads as TGTGCCAGCACTCCTACAATGCTAGCCACCTCGAGCTACAATGAGCAGTTCTTC.

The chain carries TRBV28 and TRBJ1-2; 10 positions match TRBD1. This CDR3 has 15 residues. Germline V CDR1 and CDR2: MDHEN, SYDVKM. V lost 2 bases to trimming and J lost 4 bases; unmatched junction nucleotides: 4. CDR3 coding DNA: TGTGCCAGCAGTTTAGACAGGGGGCGCTTCTATGGCTACACCTTC. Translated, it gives CASSLDRGRFYGYTF.

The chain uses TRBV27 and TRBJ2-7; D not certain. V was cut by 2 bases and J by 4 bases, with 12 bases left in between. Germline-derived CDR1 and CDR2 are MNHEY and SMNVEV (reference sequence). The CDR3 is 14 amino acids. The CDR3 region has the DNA TGTGCCAGCAGTTTACAGATTGGCGCTTACGAGCAGTACTTC. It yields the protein CASSLQIGAYEQYF.

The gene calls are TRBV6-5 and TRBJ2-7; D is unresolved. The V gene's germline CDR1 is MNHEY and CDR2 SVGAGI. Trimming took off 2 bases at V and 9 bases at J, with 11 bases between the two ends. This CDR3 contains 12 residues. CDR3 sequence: CASSYPAPRQYF. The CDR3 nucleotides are TGTGCCAGCAGTTACCCGGCCCCACGGCAGTACTTC.

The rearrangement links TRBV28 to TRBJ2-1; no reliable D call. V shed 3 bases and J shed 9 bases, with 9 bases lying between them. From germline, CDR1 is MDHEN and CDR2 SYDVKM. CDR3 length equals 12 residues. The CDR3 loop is CASSLGSLEQFF. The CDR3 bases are TGTGCCAGCAGTTTGGGGTCACTTGAGCAGTTCTTC.

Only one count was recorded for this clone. This chain's CDR3 is CASSIVPHQETQYF. DNA for the CDR3: TGTGCCAGTAGTATAGTGCCGCACCAAGAGACCCAGTACTTC. This chain joins TRBV19 and TRBJ2-5; D is ambiguous. The CDR3 has 14 residues. Germline V gene sequence: CDR1 LNHDA, CDR2 SQIVND (reference sequence). Trimming pared 1 base from V and 0 bases from J, leaving 6 bases between.

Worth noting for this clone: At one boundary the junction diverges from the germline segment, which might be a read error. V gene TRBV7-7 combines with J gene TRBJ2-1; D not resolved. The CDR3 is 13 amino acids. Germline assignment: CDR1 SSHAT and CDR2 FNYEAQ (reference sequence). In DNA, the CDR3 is TGTGCTAGCAGCTTAGGAATGGGTAATGAGCAGTTCTTC. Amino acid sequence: CASSLGMGNEQFF.

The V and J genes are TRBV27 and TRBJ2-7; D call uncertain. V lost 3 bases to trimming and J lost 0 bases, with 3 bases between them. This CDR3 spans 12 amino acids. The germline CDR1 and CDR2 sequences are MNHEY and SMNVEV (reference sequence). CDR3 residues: CASSFLSYEQYF. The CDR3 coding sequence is TGTGCCAGCAGTTTTCTCTCCTACGAGCAGTACTTC.

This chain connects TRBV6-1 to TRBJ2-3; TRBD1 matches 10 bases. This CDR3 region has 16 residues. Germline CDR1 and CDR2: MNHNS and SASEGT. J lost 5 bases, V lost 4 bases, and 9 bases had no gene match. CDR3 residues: CASSGHRDRGRDTQYF. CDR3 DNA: TGTGCCAGCAGTGGTCACCGGGACAGGGGCCGAGATACGCAGTATTTT.

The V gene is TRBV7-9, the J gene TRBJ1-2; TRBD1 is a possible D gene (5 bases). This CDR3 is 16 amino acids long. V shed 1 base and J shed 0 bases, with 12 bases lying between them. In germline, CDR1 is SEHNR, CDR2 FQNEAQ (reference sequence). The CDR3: CASSLGVRTTNYGYTF. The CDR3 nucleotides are TGTGCCAGCAGCTTAGGGGTCAGGACAACTAACTATGGCTACACCTTC.

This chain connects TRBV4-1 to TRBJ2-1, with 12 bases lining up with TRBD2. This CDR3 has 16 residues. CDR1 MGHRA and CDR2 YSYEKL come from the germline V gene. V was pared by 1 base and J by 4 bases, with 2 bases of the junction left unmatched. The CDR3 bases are TGCGCCAGCAGCCAAGGGGGACTAGCGGGTTACAATGAGCAGTTCTTC. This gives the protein CASSQGGLAGYNEQFF.

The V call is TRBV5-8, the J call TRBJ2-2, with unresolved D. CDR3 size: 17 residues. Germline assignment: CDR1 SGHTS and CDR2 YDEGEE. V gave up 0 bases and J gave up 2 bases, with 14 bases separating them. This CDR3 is CASSLERSSGNTGELFF. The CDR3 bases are TGTGCCAGCAGCTTGGAGAGATCGAGTGGAAACACCGGGGAGCTGTTTTTT.

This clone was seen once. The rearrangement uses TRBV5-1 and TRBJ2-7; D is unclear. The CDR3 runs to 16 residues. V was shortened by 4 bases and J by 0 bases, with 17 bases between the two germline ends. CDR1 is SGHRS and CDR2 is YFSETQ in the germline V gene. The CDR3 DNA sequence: TGCGCCAGCAGCCCCCCTGAGCGCCTGAGCTCCTACGAGCAGTACTTC. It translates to CASSPPERLSSYEQYF.

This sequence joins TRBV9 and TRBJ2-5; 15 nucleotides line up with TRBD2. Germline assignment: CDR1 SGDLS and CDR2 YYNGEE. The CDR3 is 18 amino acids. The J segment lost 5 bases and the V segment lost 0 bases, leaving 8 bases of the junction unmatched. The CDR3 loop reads CASSVGGLAGGPGETQYF. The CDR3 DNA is TGTGCCAGCAGCGTAGGTGGACTAGCGGGAGGGCCGGGGGAGACCCAGTACTTC.

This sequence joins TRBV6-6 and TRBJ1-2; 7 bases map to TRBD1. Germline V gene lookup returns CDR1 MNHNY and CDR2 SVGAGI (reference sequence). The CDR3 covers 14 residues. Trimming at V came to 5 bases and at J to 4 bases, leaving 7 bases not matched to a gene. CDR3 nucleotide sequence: TGTGCCAGCAGTAGGGACAGCCTCAGCTATGGCTACACCTTC. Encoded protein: CASSRDSLSYGYTF.

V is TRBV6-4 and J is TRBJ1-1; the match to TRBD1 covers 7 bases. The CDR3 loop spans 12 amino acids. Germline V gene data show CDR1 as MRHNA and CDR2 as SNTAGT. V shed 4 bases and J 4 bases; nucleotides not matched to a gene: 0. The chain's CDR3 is CASSGQGTEAFF. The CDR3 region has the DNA TGTGCCAGCAGTGGACAGGGCACTGAAGCTTTCTTT.

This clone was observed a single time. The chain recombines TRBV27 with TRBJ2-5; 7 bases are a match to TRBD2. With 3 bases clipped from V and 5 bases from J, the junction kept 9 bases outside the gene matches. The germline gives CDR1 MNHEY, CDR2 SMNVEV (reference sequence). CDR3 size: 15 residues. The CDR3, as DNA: TGTGCCAGCAGTTTTGGGGCAGGGAGGGAGGAGACCCAGTACTTC. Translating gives CASSFGAGREETQYF.

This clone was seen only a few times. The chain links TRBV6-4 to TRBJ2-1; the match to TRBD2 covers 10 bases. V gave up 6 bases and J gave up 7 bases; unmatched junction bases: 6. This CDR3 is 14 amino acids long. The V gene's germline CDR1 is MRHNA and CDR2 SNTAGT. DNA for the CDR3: TGTGCCAGCAGCCCGGGACTAGCGTCGAATGAGCAGTTCTTC. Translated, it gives CASSPGLASNEQFF.

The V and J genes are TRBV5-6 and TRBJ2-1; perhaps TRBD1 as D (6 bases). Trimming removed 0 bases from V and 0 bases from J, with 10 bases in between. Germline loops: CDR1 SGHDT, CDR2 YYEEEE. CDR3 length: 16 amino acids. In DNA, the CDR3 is TGTGCCAGCAGCTTGGCCCTAGGGGGCTCCTACAATGAGCAGTTCTTC. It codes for CASSLALGGSYNEQFF.

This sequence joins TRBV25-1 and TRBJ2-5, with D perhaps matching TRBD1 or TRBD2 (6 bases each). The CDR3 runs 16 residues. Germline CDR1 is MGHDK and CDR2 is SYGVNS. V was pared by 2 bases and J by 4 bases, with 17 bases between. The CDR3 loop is CASSERVGGKGETQYF. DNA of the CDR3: TGTGCCAGCAGTGAAAGGGTCGGGGGCAAGGGAGAGACCCAGTACTTC. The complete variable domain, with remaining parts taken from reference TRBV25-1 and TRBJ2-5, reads EADIYQTPRYLVIGTGKKITLECSQTMGHDKMYWYQQDPGMELHLIHYSYGVNSTEKGDLSSESTVSRIRTEHFPLTLESARPSHTSQYLCASSERVGGKGETQYFGPGTRLLVL.

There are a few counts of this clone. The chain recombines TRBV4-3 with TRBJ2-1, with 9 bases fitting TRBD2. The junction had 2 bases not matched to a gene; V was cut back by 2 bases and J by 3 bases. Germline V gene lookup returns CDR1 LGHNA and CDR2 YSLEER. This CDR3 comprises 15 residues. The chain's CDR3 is CASSQLAGDYNEQFF. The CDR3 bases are TGCGCCAGCAGCCAATTAGCGGGAGACTACAATGAGCAGTTCTTC.

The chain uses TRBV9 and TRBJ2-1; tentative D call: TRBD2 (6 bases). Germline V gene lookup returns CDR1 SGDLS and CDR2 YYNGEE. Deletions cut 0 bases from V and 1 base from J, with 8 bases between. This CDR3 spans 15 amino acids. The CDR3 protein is CASSVAGASYNEQFF. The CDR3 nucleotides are TGTGCCAGCAGCGTAGCGGGAGCGTCCTACAATGAGCAGTTCTTC.

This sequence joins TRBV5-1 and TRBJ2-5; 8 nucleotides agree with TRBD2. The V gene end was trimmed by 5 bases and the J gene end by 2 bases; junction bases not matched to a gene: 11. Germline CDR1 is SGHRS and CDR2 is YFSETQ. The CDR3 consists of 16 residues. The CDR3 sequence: CASRGSGTQGQETQYF. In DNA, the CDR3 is TGCGCCAGCAGAGGTAGCGGGACCCAGGGACAAGAGACCCAGTACTTC.

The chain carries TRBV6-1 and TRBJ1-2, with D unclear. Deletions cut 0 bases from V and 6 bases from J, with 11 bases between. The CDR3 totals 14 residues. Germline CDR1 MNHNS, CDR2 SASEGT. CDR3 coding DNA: TGTGCCAGCAGTGAAGCTTGGGGAAAAGATGGCTACACCTTC. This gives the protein CASSEAWGKDGYTF.

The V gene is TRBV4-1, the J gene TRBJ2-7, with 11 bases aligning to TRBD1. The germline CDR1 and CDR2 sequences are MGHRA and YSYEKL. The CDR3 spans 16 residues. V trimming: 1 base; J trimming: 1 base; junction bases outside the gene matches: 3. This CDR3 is CASSQGTGGSSYEQYF. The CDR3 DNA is TGCGCCAGCAGCCAAGGGACAGGGGGCAGTTCCTACGAGCAGTACTTC.